The source of this T cell receptor beta chain is a study of control samples from healthy donors and cancer patients. The data were produced by immunoSEQ multiplex PCR, yet TCRdb's version contains in-frame clones alone and is incomplete. The sample includes 170,000 or so clones, around 93% of them seen just once. The germline CDR1 and CDR2 sequences are MNHEY and SMNVEV (reference sequence). V shed 4 bases, J shed 4 bases, and the junction held 6 bases outside the gene matches. CDR3 size: 14 residues. This chain uses TRBV27 with TRBJ1-2; 7 bases are a match to TRBD1. This TCR came from a man younger than 35 in good health. Sequencing was done on a sample of blood. The CDR3 is CASSYNRGSYGYTF. The CDR3 region has the DNA TGTGCCAGCAGTTATAACAGGGGATCCTATGGCTACACCTTC.